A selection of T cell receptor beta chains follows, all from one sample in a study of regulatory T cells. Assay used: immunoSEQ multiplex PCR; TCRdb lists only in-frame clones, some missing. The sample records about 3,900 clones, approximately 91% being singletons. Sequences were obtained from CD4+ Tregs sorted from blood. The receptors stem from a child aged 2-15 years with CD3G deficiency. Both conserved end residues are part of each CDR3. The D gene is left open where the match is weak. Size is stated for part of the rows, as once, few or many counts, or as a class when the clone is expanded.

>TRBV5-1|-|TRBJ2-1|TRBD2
TGCGCCAGCAGCCCAGCGGGACTTGAGCAGTTCTTC
CASSPAGLEQFF
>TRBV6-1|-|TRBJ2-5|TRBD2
TGTGCCAGCAGTTCAGGGACTATACAAGAGACCCAGTACTTC
CASSSGTIQETQYF
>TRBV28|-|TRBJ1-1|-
TGTGCCAGCAGCCCCTCCGGACGGCCGAACACTGAAGCTTTCTTT
CASSPSGRPNTEAFF
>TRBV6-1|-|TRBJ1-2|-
TGTGCCAGCAGCGCGACAGGAACCTATGGCTACACCTTC
CASSATGTYGYTF
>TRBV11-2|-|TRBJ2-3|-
TGTGCCAGCAGCTCCTCAGCAGATACGCAGTATTTT
CASSSSADTQYF
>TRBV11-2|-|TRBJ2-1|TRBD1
TGTGCCAGCAGCTTGGGACAGTCAGATGAGCAGTTCTTC
CASSLGQSDEQFF
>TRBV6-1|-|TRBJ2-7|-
TGTGCCAGCAGTGAAAAGGGACTCAGGGCCTCCTACGAGCAGTACTTC
CASSEKGLRASYEQYF
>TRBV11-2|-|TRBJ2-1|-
TGTGCCAGCAGCCCGGTTGGGGCAGGCAGCTCCTACAATGAGCAGTTCTTC
CASSPVGAGSSYNEQFF
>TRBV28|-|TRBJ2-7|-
TGTGCCAGCAGCCCCGGGGGACCGGGGTCCTACGAGCAGTACTTC
CASSPGGPGSYEQYF
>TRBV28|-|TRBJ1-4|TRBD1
TGTGCCAGCAGTTCGGGACAGTGGGTGGCTAATGAAAAACTGTTTTTT
CASSSGQWVANEKLFF
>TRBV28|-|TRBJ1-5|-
TGTGCCAGCAGTTTAGACTACCAGCCCCAGCATTTT
CASSLDYQPQHF
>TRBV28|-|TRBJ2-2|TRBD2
TGTGCCAGCAGTTTTCTTCTAGCGGGAGGGGTCACCGGGGAGCTGTTTTTT
CASSFLLAGGVTGELFF
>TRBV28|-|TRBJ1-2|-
TGTGCCAGCAGTAGAGGGGTATATGGCTACACCTTC
CASSRGVYGYTF
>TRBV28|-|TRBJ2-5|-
TGTGCCAGCAGTTCACACAGGGTTGGGGAGACCCAGTACTTC
CASSSHRVGETQYF
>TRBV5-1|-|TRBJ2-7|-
TGCGCCAGCAGCTTGGAGGTCGGGCGGGAGCAGTACTTC
CASSLEVGREQYF
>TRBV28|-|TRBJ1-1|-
TGTGCCAGCAGTTTACAGGGGCTGAACACTGAAGCTTTCTTT
CASSLQGLNTEAFF
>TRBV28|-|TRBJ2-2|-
TGTGCCAGCAGTTTATCGGGACTGGGGGCGAACACCGGGGAGCTGTTTTTT
CASSLSGLGANTGELFF
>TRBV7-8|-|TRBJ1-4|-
TGTGCCAGCAGCTCGGGAGAGGGGACGAGGTCGAATGAAAAACTGTTTTTT
CASSSGEGTRSNEKLFF
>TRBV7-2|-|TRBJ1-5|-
TGTGCCAGCAGCTTAGAAGGGGGAAGACAGCCCCAGCATTTT
CASSLEGGRQPQHF
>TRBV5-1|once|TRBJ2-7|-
TGCGCCAGCAGGGGGGATCTTTCCTACGAGCAGTACTTC
CASRGDLSYEQYF
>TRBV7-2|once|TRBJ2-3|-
TGTGCCAGCAGCCCGCATCGGGGCGGACGCACAGATACGCAGTATTTT
CASSPHRGGRTDTQYF
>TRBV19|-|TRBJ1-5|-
TGTGCCAGTAGTCTAAGGTCAGGCAGACCTAGCAATCAGCCCCAGCATTTT
CASSLRSGRPSNQPQHF
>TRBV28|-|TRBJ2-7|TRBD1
TGTGCCAGCAGTTTAAAGCAGGGGGCTTACGAGCAGTACTTC
CASSLKQGAYEQYF
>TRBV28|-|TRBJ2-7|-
TGTGCCAGCAGTTTAATGTCGTCAGGAGTTTACGAGCAGTACTTC
CASSLMSSGVYEQYF
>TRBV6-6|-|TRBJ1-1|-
TGTGCCAGCAGTCCCGCCAACGAAGCTTTCTTT
CASSPANEAFF
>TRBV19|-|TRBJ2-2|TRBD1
TGTGCCAGTAGTATAAACAAGGACAGGGCGCGTCCGGGGGAGCTGTTTTTT
CASSINKDRARPGELFF
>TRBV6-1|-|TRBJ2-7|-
TGTGCCAGCAGTGGAAACAGGGTGGGAGAGCAGTACTTC
CASSGNRVGEQYF
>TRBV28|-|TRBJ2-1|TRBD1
TGTGCCAGCAGTTTTGCGGGACAGGGGAAGTACAATGAGCAGTTCTTC
CASSFAGQGKYNEQFF
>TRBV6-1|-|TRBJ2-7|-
TGTGCCAGCAGATGGACCAACTCCTACGAGCAGTACTTC
CASRWTNSYEQYF
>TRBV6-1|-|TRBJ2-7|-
TGTGCCAGCAGTGAAGCACCGGGCGTCTACGAGCAGTACTTC
CASSEAPGVYEQYF
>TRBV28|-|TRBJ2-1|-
TGTGCCAGCTCCAATTCGGGACTGGCCTACAATGAGCAGTTCTTC
CASSNSGLAYNEQFF
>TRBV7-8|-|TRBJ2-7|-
TGTGCCAGCAGCACAAGAGAGAGTGCTTACGAGCAGTACTTC
CASSTRESAYEQYF
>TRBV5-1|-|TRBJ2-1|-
TGCGCCAGCAGCTTGGGGCGGGGCAATGAGCAGTTCTTC
CASSLGRGNEQFF
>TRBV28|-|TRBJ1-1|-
TGTGCCAGCAGTTTATATGGGGGGCCGAGCACTGAAGCTTTCTTT
CASSLYGGPSTEAFF
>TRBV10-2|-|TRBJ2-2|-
TGCGCCAGCAGTGAGAGAAACACCGGGGAGCTGTTTTTT
CASSERNTGELFF
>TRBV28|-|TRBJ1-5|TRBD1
TGTGCCAGCGGGACAGGGAGGAGACGCAATCAGCCCCAGCATTTT
CASGTGRRRNQPQHF
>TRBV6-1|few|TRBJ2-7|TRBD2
TGTGCCAGCAGACTAGCGGGAGGGTCCTCCTACGAGCAGTACTTC
CASRLAGGSSYEQYF
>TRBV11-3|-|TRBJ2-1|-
TGTGCCAGCAGCTTAGATAGTAAGGGCAATGAGCAGTTCTTC
CASSLDSKGNEQFF
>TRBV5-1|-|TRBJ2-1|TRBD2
TGCGCCAGCAGAAAACTAGCGGGGCTCAATGAGCAGTTCTTC
CASRKLAGLNEQFF
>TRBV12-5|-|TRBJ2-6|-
TGTGCTAGTGGTGCAGAGTATGCAGGACAAAGTCGGGCCAACGTCCTGACTTTC
CASGAEYAGQSRANVLTF
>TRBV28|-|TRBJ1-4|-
TGTGCCAGCAGTCGGGGGCTGGGTGAAAAACTGTTTTTT
CASSRGLGEKLFF
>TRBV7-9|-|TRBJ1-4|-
TGTGCCAGCAGCTTAGCGGCGGGCTCTAATGAAAAACTGCTTTTT
CASSLAAGSNEKLLF
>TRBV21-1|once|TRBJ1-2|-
TGTGCCAGCAGCAAACCCCCTCGAGTGGCGGGTTGCTACACCTTC
CASSKPPRVAGCYTF
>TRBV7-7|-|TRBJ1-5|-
TGTGCCAGCAGGGGCCGTCTCGATCAGCCCCAGCATTTT
CASRGRLDQPQHF
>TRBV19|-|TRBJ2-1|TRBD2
TGTGCCAGTAGTAGGTCGGCTAGCGGGAGGTATGAGCAGTTCTTC
CASSRSASGRYEQFF
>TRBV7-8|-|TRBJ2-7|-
TGTGCCAGCAGCTTAGCTTACGGAGTCACCTACGAGCAGTACTTC
CASSLAYGVTYEQYF
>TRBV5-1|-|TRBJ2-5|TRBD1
TGCGCCAGCAGCCCCGACCTGACAGGGAAAGGGGAGCAGTACTTC
CASSPDLTGKGEQYF
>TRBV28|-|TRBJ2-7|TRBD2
TGTGCCAGCAGTCCGGGACTAGAGGTGGGTGAGCAGTACTTC
CASSPGLEVGEQYF
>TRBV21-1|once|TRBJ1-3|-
TGTGCCAGCATTCCGGGCCGTGGAAACACCATATATTTT
CASIPGRGNTIYF
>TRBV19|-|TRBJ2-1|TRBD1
TGTGCCAGTAGTAGGACAGGACCCTACAATGAGCAGTTCTTC
CASSRTGPYNEQFF
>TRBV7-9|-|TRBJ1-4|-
TGTGCCAGCAGCTTAGCGGCGGGCTCTAATGAAAAACTGTTTTTT
CASSLAAGSNEKLFF
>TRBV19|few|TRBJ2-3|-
TGTGCCAGTAGTATCGGGCACACAGATACGCAGTATTTT
CASSIGHTDTQYF
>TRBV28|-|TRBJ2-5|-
TGTGCCAGCAGTTCAAGAGAGACCCAGTACTTC
CASSSRETQYF
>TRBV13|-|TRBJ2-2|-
TGTGCCAGCAGCTTAGGCCAGACCGGGGAGCTGTTTTTT
CASSLGQTGELFF
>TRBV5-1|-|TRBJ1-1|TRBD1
TGCGCCAGCAGCTTGAATCCGGGACAGGGGACTGAAGCTTTCTTT
CASSLNPGQGTEAFF
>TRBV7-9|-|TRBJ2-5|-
TGTGCCAGCAGCTTAGGGATTGGGACCCAGTACTTC
CASSLGIGTQYF
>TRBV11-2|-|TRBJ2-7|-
TGTGCCAGCAGCTTGGTAGGGTTTAGCTACGAGCAGTACTTC
CASSLVGFSYEQYF